The entry below describes one T cell receptor (beta chain). Its binding antigen is unknown. Base qualities are not provided; no much larger clone lies one nucleotide away. V sheds 3 bases and J sheds 4 bases, leaving 6 bases between their ends. Including the terminal cysteine and phenylalanine, the CDR3 comprises 12 residues. Of the read, only the CDR3 DNA is kept; its 36 bases are in frame from base 1. CDR1 and CDR2 (MDHEN, SYDVKM) derive from the germline V gene. The CDR3 regions of human TCRbeta chains were analyzed by immunosequencing. Turning to the authors' computational methods: TCRs in the repertoires were matched against a reference library of SARS-CoV-2-specific TCRs that had been generated with the MIRA antigen-specificity platform. Breadth meant the fraction of unique TCRs that were SARS-CoV-2-associated, whereas depth meant the fraction of total T cells that were SARS-CoV-2-associated. Using the MIRA data, every spike-specific TCR was mapped to the spike region that the TCR reacted to and assigned to either a CD4 or a CD8 class. Log10-transformed breadth and depth values were compared by one-way ANOVA with Sidak's multiple comparisons tests. Held by TCRdb, this immuneACCESS table contains in-frame sequences only and omits some clones. Under half of the omission traces to an unresolved V gene where checked; the cause of the rest is unknown. Clonal size and the V and J genes are those of that table, whereas D and trimming came from the DNA. Present in this sample are fewer than 120,000 clones, about 81% of which were seen just once. The top ten constitute about 4.5% of the sample.

This entry comes from a study of T cell responses to AZD1222 COVID-19 vaccine (dated by TCRdb to about 2021). Turning to the overall study: Because spike-specific TCR depth and breadth did not differ between the two schedules, AZD1222 recipients who got a second dose at roughly 4 weeks were pooled with those who got a second dose at roughly 12 weeks. TCR sequencing was performed for about 250 trial participants, of whom approximately 200 were given two doses of AZD1222 and approximately 25 were given two doses of MenACWY control vaccine. Trial participants were enrolled into age subgroups of 18-55, 56-69 and 70-plus years, which contained around 140, 26 and 57 TCR-sequenced participants, respectively.

The sample's time point, from its label and the paper: baseline before first vaccination. Samples from vaccinated people were obtained from the UK trials COV001 and COV002, which included a single-blind randomized controlled phase 2/3 trial of AZD1222 (ChAdOx1 nCoV-19) in healthy adults. For TCRbeta chain sequencing, PBMC samples from trial participants were taken at day 0 and at day 28 after the second dose. Paper-wide results and their limitations: After two AZD1222 doses, spike-specific TCR breadth and depth were significantly higher than at day 0 and than in MenACWY recipients. Because no day 14 peak-response samples were available, repertoires were characterized only after the peak T cell response. Epitopes outside the regions mutated in the B.1.351 and B.1.1.7 variants were reportedly recognized by nearly half of the unique spike-specific TCRs. Participants were mostly white British, with more females than males. The authors suggested clonal diversity may have been underestimated. The 56-69-year group was small, and its depth increase did not reach significance, likely because of low power. Only five to seven AZD1222 recipients were SARS-CoV-2 seropositive at baseline, limiting conclusions about previously exposed vaccinees. The vaccine-associated CD4 TCRs covered the entire spike protein, and the dominant responses fell in regions 160-218 and 743-854.

In this chain, TRBV28 is recombined with TRBJ1-2, with the D segment identity uncertain. The clonotype comes from an adult in good health. Specimen: peripheral blood, collected on day 0 of AZD1222 vaccination. CDR3 region: CASSFKGYGYTF. The DNA sequence is TGTGCCAGCAGTTTTAAGGGCTATGGCTACACCTTC.